Listed below are T cell receptor beta chains from one sample, sequenced in a study of T cell responses to AZD1222 COVID-19 vaccine. Assay: immunoSEQ multiplex PCR; the TCRdb copy retains only in-frame clones and omits some. The table has some 200,000 clones, approximately 90% seen once. The input for sequencing was peripheral blood, taken 28 days after the second AZD1222 dose. The source of these receptors is an adult who received the AZD1222 COVID-19 vaccine. Each CDR3 is given with its conserved first and last residue. The D gene is left open where the match is weak. Where a row states a size, it is once, few, many or the class of an expanded clone; other rows omit it.

j_gene | v_gene | abundance | d_gene | CDR3nt | CDR3aa
TRBJ2-1 | TRBV7-3 | NA | NA | TGTGCCAGCAGCTCCCTCCCCGGGACGATTGGGAATGAGCAGTTCTTC | CASSSLPGTIGNEQFF
TRBJ2-6 | TRBV5-1 | NA | TRBD1 | TGCGCCAGCAGTTCCGGGACAGGCAGCTCTGGGGCCAACGTCCTGACTTTC | CASSSGTGSSGANVLTF
TRBJ1-6 | TRBV30 | NA | NA | TGTGCCTACTCAGGACAGTCTTATAATTCACCCCTCCACTTT | CAYSGQSYNSPLHF
TRBJ1-2 | TRBV28 | NA | NA | TGTGCCAGCAGTTTAATGCAGGTAGTGCATGGCTACACCTTC | CASSLMQVVHGYTF
TRBJ2-3 | TRBV5-1 | NA | NA | TGCGCCAGCCGGCCGGAATCCACAGATACGCAGTATTTT | CASRPESTDTQYF
TRBJ2-7 | TRBV5-4 | NA | TRBD2 | TGTGCCAGCAGCTTGGGTGGGAGGGCCTACGAGCAGTACTTC | CASSLGGRAYEQYF
TRBJ2-3 | TRBV19 | NA | NA | TGTGCCAGTAGTTCACCCCATGACCGAGGCACAGATACGCAGTATTTT | CASSSPHDRGTDTQYF
TRBJ2-1 | TRBV30 | NA | NA | TGTGCCTGGAGGCCCGGGATAAGTGAGCAGTTCTTC | CAWRPGISEQFF
TRBJ2-7 | TRBV2 | NA | NA | TGTGCCAGCCGGCCCCCTCTTACATACGAGCAGTACTTC | CASRPPLTYEQYF
TRBJ2-7 | TRBV10-1 | NA | NA | TGCGCCAGCACTGCGGGAAGATACTCCTACGAGCAGTACTTC | CASTAGRYSYEQYF
TRBJ2-7 | TRBV12-1 | NA | NA | TGTGCCAGCAGCTTTGGGGTAGCGGGAGAGTTTCCCTACGAGCAGTACTTC | CASSFGVAGEFPYEQYF
TRBJ2-7 | TRBV28 | NA | NA | TGTGCCAGCAGTTCCGGCTACGAGCAGTACTTC | CASSSGYEQYF
TRBJ1-3 | TRBV6-1 | NA | NA | TGTGCCAGCAGTGTTCAATTACCGGCGAGCTCTGGAAACACCATATATTTT | CASSVQLPASSGNTIYF
TRBJ2-1 | TRBV24-1 | few | TRBD2 | TGTGCCACCAGTGATTTTGAGGGACTAGGGAATGAGCAGTTCTTC | CATSDFEGLGNEQFF
TRBJ2-7 | TRBV28 | few | TRBD2 | TGTGCCAGCGGGCTAGCGGACTACGAGCAGTACTTC | CASGLADYEQYF
TRBJ1-5 | TRBV18 | NA | TRBD1 | TGTGCCAGCTCACCACCGGACAGGGTTGGCAATCAGCCCCAGCATTTT | CASSPPDRVGNQPQHF
TRBJ2-5 | TRBV6-1 | NA | NA | TGTGCCAGCAGTGAACAGGATAGGGCCCAGTACTTC | CASSEQDRAQYF
TRBJ2-7 | TRBV24-1 | NA | NA | TGTGCCACCAGTGAGTCATGGGCCTACGAGCAGTACTTC | CATSESWAYEQYF
TRBJ2-1 | TRBV19 | NA | NA | TGTGCCAGTAGCCCCCAAATCGGACAGTACAATGAGCAGTTCTTC | CASSPQIGQYNEQFF
TRBJ2-7 | TRBV4-1 | NA | NA | TGCGCCAGCAGCCAAACCGGGTCCACCTACGAGCAGTACTTC | CASSQTGSTYEQYF
TRBJ1-6 | TRBV6-6 | NA | NA | TGTGCCAGCAGTGGACAGCTTGATTCACCCCTCCACTTT | CASSGQLDSPLHF
TRBJ1-4 | TRBV30 | NA | NA | TGTGCCTGGAGAGTAAGTCAGGAGGGTGAAAAACTGTTTTTT | CAWRVSQEGEKLFF
TRBJ1-2 | TRBV6-1 | NA | NA | TGTGCCAGCAGTGAAGCATCCGGAGGGGCGCGAGGCTACACCTTC | CASSEASGGARGYTF
TRBJ2-2 | TRBV6-2/TRBV6-3 | NA | NA | TGTGCCAGCAGTCTATCCCAGCCCGGGGAGCTGTTTTTT | CASSLSQPGELFF
TRBJ2-7 | TRBV7-2 | NA | TRBD2 | TGTGCCAGCAGCTCCGGGACTAGCGGAGCTAAACCCTACGAGCAGTACTTC | CASSSGTSGAKPYEQYF
TRBJ2-3 | TRBV11-2 | NA | TRBD1 | TGTGCCAGCAGCGCCCGGACAGGGGACACAGATACGCAGTATTTT | CASSARTGDTDTQYF
TRBJ2-2 | TRBV11-3 | NA | NA | TGTGCCAGCAGCTTAGAGGGGAACACCGGGGAGCTGTTTTTT | CASSLEGNTGELFF
TRBJ2-7 | TRBV12-3/TRBV12-4 | once | NA | TGTGCCAGCAGCCCACTCAGGGACCACGAGCAGTACTTC | CASSPLRDHEQYF
TRBJ2-3 | TRBV28 | NA | TRBD2 | TGTGCCAGCAGTTCTAGCGGGAGTGGCACAGATACGCAGTATTTT | CASSSSGSGTDTQYF
TRBJ1-4 | TRBV5-8 | NA | NA | TGTGCCAGCAGAAAACGGTTTAATGAAAAACTGTTTTTT | CASRKRFNEKLFF
TRBJ1-2 | TRBV11-2 | NA | TRBD1 | TGTGCCAGCAGCCCCGGACCGGGACAGGGATATGGCTACACCTTC | CASSPGPGQGYGYTF
TRBJ2-3 | TRBV5-4 | NA | TRBD1 | TGTGCCAGCTACGGGACAGGGGTTCCAGATACGCAGTATTTT | CASYGTGVPDTQYF
TRBJ2-2 | TRBV14 | NA | NA | TGTGCCAGCAGCCAAGTACTAGCCGGGGAGCTGTTTTTT | CASSQVLAGELFF
TRBJ1-5 | TRBV28 | NA | TRBD1 | TGTGCCAGCAGTCCCGGACAGGGAGACAATCAGCCCCAGCATTTT | CASSPGQGDNQPQHF
TRBJ2-3 | TRBV7-9 | once | TRBD2 | TGTGCCAGCAGCCTAGCGGGAGGGACAGATACGCAGTATTTT | CASSLAGGTDTQYF
TRBJ2-7 | TRBV21-1 | NA | NA | TGTGCCAGCCCCGGGACTAGCGGGAGTGATCTGCCCTACGAGCAGTACTTC | CASPGTSGSDLPYEQYF
TRBJ1-2 | TRBV6-6 | NA | NA | TGTGCCAGCAGTTACATTTTGGGGGGAACGGATGGCTACACCTTC | CASSYILGGTDGYTF
TRBJ2-5 | TRBV7-9 | NA | NA | TGTGCCAGCAGCTTTGACCAGACCCAGTACTTC | CASSFDQTQYF
TRBJ2-7 | TRBV18 | NA | TRBD2 | TGTGCCAGCTCACCACTAGCGGGAGGATCCTACGAGCAGTACTTC | CASSPLAGGSYEQYF
TRBJ2-7 | TRBV7-2 | NA | NA | TGTGCCAGCAGCTTCCGCCGAGGGACCGAGCAGTACTTC | CASSFRRGTEQYF
TRBJ2-3 | TRBV25-1 | NA | NA | TGTGCCAGCAGGCCAGGAGACGGCGATACGCAGTATTTT | CASRPGDGDTQYF
TRBJ2-1 | TRBV24-1 | NA | NA | TGTGCCACCAGTGATAGTGATGAGCAGTTCTTC | CATSDSDEQFF
TRBJ2-3 | TRBV7-2 | once | NA | TGTGCCAGCAGCCTGGTTGGGGGGCGGGGAGATACGCAGTATTTT | CASSLVGGRGDTQYF
TRBJ1-6 | TRBV28 | NA | TRBD1 | TGTGCCAGCAGGGTGGGACAGGGAAATTCACCCCTCCACTTT | CASRVGQGNSPLHF
TRBJ1-1 | TRBV5-5 | NA | NA | TGTGCCAGCAGTCTTGAGGGCGACGGCACTGAAGCTTTCTTT | CASSLEGDGTEAFF
TRBJ2-5 | TRBV15 | NA | TRBD1 | TGTGCCACCAGCGGACAGGGGATAGAGACCCAGTACTTC | CATSGQGIETQYF
TRBJ1-5 | TRBV6-5 | NA | NA | TGTGCCAGCAGGGCCAGCAATCAGCCCCAGCATTTT | CASRASNQPQHF
TRBJ2-7 | TRBV27 | NA | NA | TGTGCCAGCAGTTTGATGGGGTACGAGCAGTACTTC | CASSLMGYEQYF
TRBJ1-6 | TRBV7-3 | NA | TRBD1 | TGTGCCAGCAGCTCGAGACAGGGGAGTAATTCACCCCTCCACTTT | CASSSRQGSNSPLHF
TRBJ2-1 | TRBV5-5 | few | NA | TGTGCCAGCAGCTCGGCCCACTCCTACAATGAGCAGTTCTTC | CASSSAHSYNEQFF
TRBJ2-7 | TRBV7-2 | NA | NA | TGTGCCAGCAGCTCACGGGACGGAGGGTACGAGCAGTACTTC | CASSSRDGGYEQYF
TRBJ2-2 | TRBV4-2 | NA | TRBD1 | TGTGCCAGCAGCCAAGAGCCGGGACAGGGTGCCGGGGAGCTGTTTTTT | CASSQEPGQGAGELFF
TRBJ1-1 | TRBV6-5 | once | TRBD1 | TGTGCCAGCATAAGCCAGGGGGTATTGGGCACTGAAGCTTTCTTT | CASISQGVLGTEAFF